The rows below give T cell receptor beta chains drawn from one sample of a study of OX40 agonist ivuxolimab in advanced cancers. Produced via immunoSEQ multiplex PCR; TCRdb's table is partial and in-frame only. The sample includes about 72,000 clones, about nine tenths seen only once; the top ten take approximately 1.3%. Sequencing was performed on CD4+ or CD8+ T cells sorted from blood, taken in a trial of the OX40 agonist ivuxolimab. The receptors were sampled from an adult with an advanced solid tumor such as melanoma, head and neck, liver or kidney cancer. Each CDR3 is given with its conserved first and last residue. A D gene is named only where the DNA matches it firmly. Size is stated for part of the rows, as once, few or many counts, or as a class when the clone is expanded.

NA	TRBV5-1	TRBJ1-2	TRBD1	TGCGCCTCCAGGGGGAACTATGGCTACACCTTC	CASRGNYGYTF
NA	TRBV5-1	TRBJ1-1	NA	TGCGCCAGCAGCCCCGGTGGGGGGTTGGGGACTGAAGCTTTCTTT	CASSPGGGLGTEAFF
NA	TRBV7-9	TRBJ1-1	NA	TGTGCCAGCAGCACCCTCACAAAGGAAGCTTTCTTT	CASSTLTKEAFF
NA	TRBV11-2	TRBJ2-2	NA	TGTGCCAGCAGCCCACATGGGGGGAGGAGGAACACCGGGGAGCTGTTTTTT	CASSPHGGRRNTGELFF
NA	TRBV2	TRBJ1-2	TRBD1	TGTGCCAGCAGTGAGAGGGACAGGGCACACTACACCTTC	CASSERDRAHYTF
NA	TRBV11-2	TRBJ1-3	TRBD1	TGTGCCAGCAGCTCGACAGGGAACTCTGGAAACACCATATATTTT	CASSSTGNSGNTIYF
NA	TRBV15	TRBJ2-5	NA	TGTGCCACCAGCAGAGGCATTCAAGAGACCCAGTACTTC	CATSRGIQETQYF
NA	TRBV7-2	TRBJ2-6	NA	TGTGCCAGCAGCCCCCCCGGGTCCGGCGTCCTGACTTTC	CASSPPGSGVLTF
NA	TRBV30	TRBJ1-1	NA	TGTGGGTGGGGGTTGGACACTGAAGCTTTCTTT	CGWGLDTEAFF
NA	TRBV5-5	TRBJ1-5	NA	TGTGCCAGCAGCTTGTCCGCGGGGCAGCCACATCAGCCCCAGCATTTT	CASSLSAGQPHQPQHF
NA	TRBV2	TRBJ2-7	NA	TGTGCCAGCAGCAAGGACCGTACTGGGGAGCAGTACTTC	CASSKDRTGEQYF
NA	TRBV2	TRBJ1-2	NA	TGTGCCAGCAGTGAGAACGGATTTCTTAACTATGGCTACACCTTC	CASSENGFLNYGYTF
NA	TRBV5-1	TRBJ1-1	NA	TGCGCCAGCAGCTTGCCAAACACTGAAGCTTTCTTT	CASSLPNTEAFF
NA	TRBV5-1	TRBJ2-7	TRBD2	TGCGCCAGTAGTCTAGCGGGAGGCGCCTACGAGCAGTACTTC	CASSLAGGAYEQYF
once	TRBV30	TRBJ1-1	TRBD1	TGTGCCTGGAGTGGACAGGGGAACACTGAAGCTTTCTTT	CAWSGQGNTEAFF
NA	TRBV30	TRBJ2-7	NA	TGTGCCCTGGTTGTCGGGAGTACTTACGAGCAGTACTTC	CALVVGSTYEQYF
few	TRBV11-1	TRBJ2-7	TRBD2	TGTGCCAGCAGCGAAGGTCCTCGAGCGGGGGCCTCCTACGAGCAGTACTTC	CASSEGPRAGASYEQYF
few	TRBV19	TRBJ1-2	NA	TGTGCCAGTAGTATAGGGGGACGGACCTACTATGGCTACACCTTC	CASSIGGRTYYGYTF
NA	TRBV7-9	TRBJ1-5	NA	TGTGCCAGCAGCTTGTCAACCGATCAGCCCCAGCATTTT	CASSLSTDQPQHF
NA	TRBV16	TRBJ2-1	TRBD1	TGTGCCAGCAGCCAATATGCCCTTGGACAGGGGGTCCATGAGCAGTTCTTC	CASSQYALGQGVHEQFF
NA	TRBV2	TRBJ1-2	TRBD1	TGTGCCAGCAGGCCACAGGGGGCCCCTAACTATGGCTACACCTTC	CASRPQGAPNYGYTF
NA	TRBV5-1	TRBJ1-1	NA	TGCGCCAGCAGGCTTTTAGGGGGTTTTGAAGCTTTCTTT	CASRLLGGFEAFF
NA	TRBV7-6	TRBJ2-3	NA	TGTGCCAGCAGCTTTTCCCCCCGGGGGGCGGTAGCCACAGATACGCAGTATTTT	CASSFSPRGAVATDTQYF
NA	TRBV14	TRBJ2-2	TRBD2	TGTGCCAGCAGCCATAACCCGCCGGGACTAGCTGCGAACACCGGGGAGCTGTTTTTT	CASSHNPPGLAANTGELFF
NA	TRBV6-5	TRBJ2-5	TRBD1	TGTGCCAGCAGAAAGACAGGGAAAGGAAAGACCCAGTACTTC	CASRKTGKGKTQYF
NA	TRBV10-3	TRBJ1-1	TRBD1	TGTGCCATCAGTGCGAATCCGACAGGGGGGGGGACTGAAGCTTTCTTT	CAISANPTGGGTEAFF
medium-sized	TRBV19	TRBJ1-5	NA	TGTGCCAGTAGTATGACAGGAAAACAGCCCCAGCATTTT	CASSMTGKQPQHF
NA	TRBV27	TRBJ2-5	TRBD2	TGTGCCAGCAGTTTAAGGGCGGTCCGGTTGGGGGGGGGAGAGACCCAGTACTTC	CASSLRAVRLGGGETQYF
NA	TRBV6-5	TRBJ2-1	TRBD2	TGTGCCAGCAGTTCTACTAGCGGGGGGAATGAGCAGTTCTTC	CASSSTSGGNEQFF
NA	TRBV18	TRBJ2-7	NA	TGTGCCAGCTCACCACGACCCTGGGCGTACGAGCAGTACTTC	CASSPRPWAYEQYF
NA	TRBV5-1	TRBJ2-5	NA	TGCGCCAGCAGGCTGGTTGGACAGAAACAAGAGACCCAGTACTTC	CASRLVGQKQETQYF
NA	TRBV30	TRBJ2-2	NA	TGTGCCTGGAGTCCGGGGGGCCCTGGTCCCGGGGAGCTGTTTTTT	CAWSPGGPGPGELFF
once	TRBV6-6	TRBJ1-2	TRBD1	TGTGCCAGCACCTTAACGCAGGGGGCGAAAGGCTACACCTTC	CASTLTQGAKGYTF
NA	TRBV28	TRBJ1-3	NA	TGTGCCAGCAGTTTATCCCGTCCGAGTGGGAACACCATATATTTT	CASSLSRPSGNTIYF
NA	TRBV7-3	TRBJ1-6	TRBD1	TGTGCCAGCAGCCAAGACAGGGATTCACCCCTCCACTTT	CASSQDRDSPLHF
NA	TRBV5-1	TRBJ2-5	TRBD1	TGCGCCAGCAGCCCAACAGGGACAGGGAGGGAGACCCAGTACTTC	CASSPTGTGRETQYF
NA	TRBV30	TRBJ2-7	NA	TGTGCCTGGAGTGTACAACAAACCTACGAGCAGTACTTC	CAWSVQQTYEQYF
NA	TRBV5-8	TRBJ2-7	TRBD2	TGTGCCAGCAGCTTTAGCGGGGGAACCTACGAGCAGTACTTC	CASSFSGGTYEQYF
NA	TRBV10-3	TRBJ2-1	NA	TGTGCCATCAGTTTAGCGGGACAGGTAGGTGAGCAGTTCTTC	CAISLAGQVGEQFF
NA	TRBV28	TRBJ2-2	TRBD2	TGTGCCAGCTCTACTAGCGGGGGCCGAACCGGGGAGCTGTTTTTT	CASSTSGGRTGELFF
NA	TRBV5-6	TRBJ1-6	NA	TGTGCCAGCACGGCGACAGTTAATTCACCCCTCCACTTT	CASTATVNSPLHF
NA	TRBV5-1	TRBJ1-2	NA	TGCGCCAGCAGAGAGAACTATGGCTACACCTTC	CASRENYGYTF
NA	TRBV19	TRBJ2-2	NA	TGTGCCAGTAGTCCAGAGGGACTCCCAGGGACCGGGGAGCTGTTTTTT	CASSPEGLPGTGELFF
NA	TRBV7-3	TRBJ2-1	NA	TGTGCCAGCAGCCCCGGGGGAAGCTACAATGAGCAGTTCTTC	CASSPGGSYNEQFF
NA	TRBV18	TRBJ2-7	NA	TGTGCCAGCTCACCACTGGCAACTCGCCCATACGAGCAGTACTTC	CASSPLATRPYEQYF
NA	TRBV10-3	TRBJ1-3	NA	TGTGCCATCAGTCCCCGGACAGCTTTCTCTGGAAACACCATATATTTT	CAISPRTAFSGNTIYF
NA	TRBV5-4	TRBJ2-7	NA	TGTGCCAGCAGCTACGCTCACTACGAGCAGTACTTC	CASSYAHYEQYF
NA	TRBV11-2	TRBJ1-1	NA	TGTGCCAGCAGCTCCTTGACGGTGAACACTGAAGCTTTCTTT	CASSSLTVNTEAFF